The 13 T cell receptor beta chains given below trace back to one sample, sequenced in a study of T cells after yellow fever vaccination. TCRdb fed the 5' RACE reads into MiXCR, producing one record per CDR3 protein. The sample lists some 260,000 distinct CDR3 sequences; around 4.9% were seen once. The sample consisted of CD4+ T cells sorted from PBMCs, taken on the day of the yellow fever booster vaccination. Every receptor here comes from a man aged 18-30 years who received the YFV17D yellow fever vaccine.

The chain recombines TRBV4-2 with TRBJ1-5; TRBD1 agrees at 8 bases. The germline CDR1 and CDR2 sequences are LGHNA and YNFKEQ. The CDR3 spans 19 residues. The trim removed 1 base at V and 0 bases at J, leaving 11 bases unmatched. The CDR3 here is CASSQGHGTGRYSNQPQHF. The CDR3 DNA follows: TGTGCCAGCAGCCAAGGTCACGGGACAGGACGCTATAGCAATCAGCCCCAGCATTTT.

The chain recombines TRBV9 with TRBJ2-1; the D is unclear. The CDR3 sequence is 13 residues long. V was cut by 0 bases and J by 13 bases, with 14 bases left in between. The germline V gene encodes CDR1 SGDLS and CDR2 YYNGEE. As DNA, the CDR3 is TGTGCCAGCAGCGTAGACCCCAGAGAAAGCCAGTTCTTC. This translates into CASSVDPRESQFF.

The chain uses TRBV25-1 and TRBJ2-5; D possibly corresponds to TRBD1 (5 bases). This CDR3 is 13 amino acids long. Germline CDR1 reads MGHDK; CDR2 reads SYGVNS. V lost 0 bases, J lost 3 bases, and 5 bases lay in between. CDR3 protein: CASSEYREETQYF. The CDR3 DNA sequence: TGTGCCAGCAGTGAATACAGGGAAGAGACCCAGTACTTC.

This clonotype was counted between two and nine times. The CDR3 reads CASSLGHRGRIGTEAFF. CDR3 DNA sequence: TGTGCCAGCAGCTTAGGGCACAGGGGGCGGATCGGCACTGAAGCTTTCTTT. The chain carries TRBV7-8 and TRBJ1-1; 9 bases are shared with TRBD1. The germline gives CDR1 SGHVS, CDR2 FQNEAQ. This CDR3 has 17 residues. Germline trimming cut 1 base from V and 4 bases from J; bases unmatched to any gene: 10.

Ten or more counts support this clonotype. J is TRBJ2-2 and V is TRBV20-1; D is unresolved. V was cut by 2 bases and J by 1 base, with 5 bases left in between. The CDR3 has 13 residues. The V gene's germline CDR1 is DFQATT and CDR2 SNEGSKA (reference sequence). CDR3 sequence reads: CSARQENTGELFF. The CDR3 DNA follows: TGCAGTGCTAGACAGGAGAACACCGGGGAGCTGTTTTTT.

There are many counts of this clonotype. The chain employs TRBV7-2 and TRBJ1-5, with D unresolved. Trimming took 3 bases from V and 4 from J, leaving 7 bases between them. Germline assignment: CDR1 SGHTA and CDR2 FQGNSA. The CDR3 sequence is 13 residues long. The CDR3 loop reads CASSFDGNQPQHF. The CDR3 nucleotides read TGTGCCAGCAGCTTCGACGGGAATCAGCCCCAGCATTTT.

The sample holds many counts of this clonotype. The rearrangement uses TRBV28 and TRBJ2-7; D remains unclear. The CDR3 length is 14 residues. V lost 5 bases to trimming and J lost 6 bases, with 17 bases between them. Germline V gene data show CDR1 as MDHEN and CDR2 as SYDVKM. For the CDR3, the DNA is TGTGCCAGCAGTCCACAATCCAGGATGAGCGAGCAGTACGTC. Protein: CASSPQSRMSEQYV.

This chain links TRBV6-2 or TRBV6-3 with TRBJ2-1; D is unresolved. CDR1 and CDR2 (germline): MNHEY, SVGEGT. This CDR3 is built from 12 residues. The ends were cut back, 2 bases at V and 6 bases at J, with 5 bases in the middle. As DNA, the CDR3 is TGTGCCAGCAGTTACAGTGTCAATGAGCAGTTCTTC. The encoded protein is CASSYSVNEQFF.

This chain connects TRBV6-6 to TRBJ1-1; tentative D call: TRBD1 (5 bases). The CDR3 covers 12 residues. V lost 7 bases and J lost 5, with 11 bases in between. Germline-derived CDR1 and CDR2 are MNHNY and SVGAGI (reference sequence). The CDR3 nucleotides read TGTGCCAGCAACGAACAGGTTACTGAAGCTTTCTTT. Encoded protein: CASNEQVTEAFF.

This clonotype was detected many times. This chain connects TRBV10-3 to TRBJ1-3; no reliable D call. Per germline, CDR1 ENHRY and CDR2 SYGVKD. This CDR3 has 15 amino acids. V was cut by 6 bases and J by 4 bases, with 16 bases left in between. CDR3 region: CAIRSGPFGGNTIYF. CDR3 nucleotides: TGTGCCATCAGAAGCGGACCCTTTGGAGGAAACACCATATATTTT.

The V and J genes are TRBV6-1 and TRBJ2-1; TRBD1 matches 8 bases. J was trimmed by 13 bases and V by 4 bases; bases with no gene match: 9. Germline V gene lookup returns CDR1 MNHNS and CDR2 SASEGT. The CDR3 is 13 residues long. In DNA, the CDR3 is TGTGCCAGCAGTGGAATCACCGGGACAGGTCAGTTCTTC. Its translation: CASSGITGTGQFF.

This clonotype was recorded at least ten times. The chain couples TRBV7-9 to TRBJ2-5; D possibly corresponds to TRBD2 (5 bases). V lost 2 bases to trimming and J lost 2 bases, with 12 bases between them. The germline CDR1 and CDR2 sequences are SEHNR and FQNEAQ (reference sequence). This CDR3 has 15 residues. CDR3 DNA: TGTGCCAGCAGCTTATATGGTCTAGCACAAGAGACCCAGTACTTC. Translation gives CASSLYGLAQETQYF.

The chain recombines TRBV29-1 with TRBJ2-5, with a possible D match to TRBD1 (5 bases). V lost 6 bases to trimming and J lost 3 bases, with 17 bases between them. The CDR3 length is 14 residues. Germline values: CDR1 SQVTM, CDR2 ANQGSEA. CDR3 in DNA: TGCAGCGTCCACACACTGACAGTTAAAGAGACCCAGTACTTC. Its protein is CSVHTLTVKETQYF.